These 29 T cell receptor beta chains share one sample of origin, sequenced in a study of blood T cell repertoires in COVID-19. Only in-frame clones appear in the TCRdb table, and some are missing; sequencing was by immunoSEQ multiplex PCR. Of fewer than 130,000 clones in the sample, 60% to 80% are singletons; the top ten hold roughly 17%. The sample comprised peripheral blood. These receptors were taken from an elderly woman with active or convalescent COVID-19.

The rearrangement links TRBV4-2 to TRBJ1-5, with D perhaps TRBD1 (5 bases). Germline lookup yields CDR1 LGHNA and CDR2 YNFKEQ. CDR3 size: 13 residues. V shed 4 bases and J shed 6 bases, with 10 bases lying between them. The CDR3: CASSPRTRQPQHF. CDR3 sequence (DNA): TGTGCCAGCAGCCCCAGGACACGTCAGCCCCAGCATTTT.

This chain connects TRBV2 to TRBJ2-7; perhaps TRBD1 as D (6 bases). Germline lookup yields CDR1 SNHLY and CDR2 FYNNEI. The V and J ends lost 6 bases and 0 bases respectively, with 12 bases between them. CDR3 length equals 14 residues. The CDR3 region has the DNA TGTGCCAGCAGGTGGACAGCAAGCTCCTACGAGCAGTACTTC. Translated, it gives CASRWTASSYEQYF.

V and J are TRBV21-1 and TRBJ1-5; the table's D call of TRBD1 was not tested on the DNA. TRBV21-1 is reported as a pseudogene. The CDR3 runs to 18 residues. Written as DNA, the CDR3 is TGTGCCAGCAGCAAAATTTGCCGGGACAACCATAGCAATCAGCCCCAGCATTTT. It is translated as CASSKICRDNHSNQPQHF.

Here the CDR3 DNA reads TGTGCCAGTAGTTTCACAGGGGGCTCCTACGAGCAGTACTTC. Translating it yields CASSFTGGSYEQYF. The chain carries TRBV19 and TRBJ2-7; 8 nucleotides match TRBD1. Looked up from germline, CDR1 is LNHDA and CDR2 is SQIVND (reference sequence). This CDR3 spans 14 amino acids. The trim removed 5 bases at V and 0 bases at J, leaving 3 bases unmatched.

The chain couples TRBV7-2 to TRBJ2-1; a weak D match, TRBD1 (5 bases). The CDR3 is 13 amino acids. Germline values: CDR1 SGHTA, CDR2 FQGNSA. V was trimmed by 4 bases and J by 6 bases, leaving 10 bases between them. The CDR3 nucleotides read TGTGCCAGCAGCTACCAGGGTGGCAATGAGCAGTTCTTC. This gives the protein CASSYQGGNEQFF.

The chain couples TRBV2 to TRBJ2-1, with D perhaps matching TRBD1 (6 bases). Germline V gene lookup returns CDR1 SNHLY and CDR2 FYNNEI. V lost 4 bases to trimming and J lost 9 bases, with 13 bases between them. The CDR3 has 13 residues. CDR3 coding DNA: TGTGCCAGCAGTGGGGCAGGGGCGAGTGAGCAGTTCTTC. Translating gives CASSGAGASEQFF.

V and J are TRBV7-2 and TRBJ1-1; a possible D gene is TRBD1 (5 bases). Trimming cost V 2 bases and J 1 base, with 11 bases left between them. This CDR3 contains 15 residues. Per germline, CDR1 SGHTA and CDR2 FQGNSA. The CDR3 spells CASSLKAGPNTEAFF. CDR3 DNA sequence: TGTGCCAGCAGCTTAAAGGCAGGGCCGAACACTGAAGCTTTCTTT.

The genes are TRBV7-2 and TRBJ1-2; D may be TRBD1 (6 bases). The V gene's germline CDR1 is SGHTA and CDR2 FQGNSA. The CDR3 has 15 residues. With 5 bases removed from V and 2 bases from J, the gap between germline ends came to 15 bases. The CDR3 loop is CASSLNRDINYGYTF. In nucleotides, the CDR3 is TGTGCCAGCAGCCTCAACAGGGACATCAACTATGGCTACACCTTC.

The chain employs TRBV6-5 and TRBJ1-2, with TRBD1 matching over 8 bases. CDR3 length equals 14 residues. J was trimmed by 4 bases and V by 7 bases; bases with no gene match: 8. CDR1 MNHEY and CDR2 SVGAGI come from the germline V gene. CDR3 in amino acids: CASNRRGRGYGYTF. CDR3 coding DNA: TGTGCCAGCAACCGCAGGGGGCGAGGCTATGGCTACACCTTC.

DNA of the CDR3: TGTGCCAGCAGCCAGGCCCAACAGGCTTCCTATGGCTACACCTTC. Its protein is CASSQAQQASYGYTF. The chain employs TRBV4-2 and TRBJ1-2; D possibly corresponds to TRBD1 (5 bases). Trimming pared 3 bases from V and 4 bases from J, leaving 15 bases between. CDR1 LGHNA and CDR2 YNFKEQ come from the germline V gene. The CDR3 spans 15 residues.

The chain uses TRBV28 and TRBJ2-1; 14 positions match TRBD2. The CDR3 is 19 residues long. In germline, CDR1 is MDHEN, CDR2 SYDVKM. Trimming took 3 bases from V and 4 from J; bases not matched to a gene: 11. CDR3 sequence reads: CASSFGLAGGQKRYNEQFF. CDR3 DNA: TGTGCCAGCAGTTTCGGACTAGCGGGAGGACAAAAGCGTTACAATGAGCAGTTCTTC.

The V call is TRBV18, the J call TRBJ1-4, with 7 nucleotides matching TRBD1. The CDR3 covers 18 residues. The germline gives CDR1 KGHSH, CDR2 LQKENI. V gave up 2 bases and J gave up 0 bases; unmatched junction bases: 9. The CDR3 loop is CASSPYRRRGSTNEKLFF. DNA for the CDR3: TGTGCCAGCTCACCATATCGGCGCAGGGGGTCAACTAATGAAAAACTGTTTTTT.

This clone has just one count. The chain uses TRBV2 and TRBJ2-7; possible D gene TRBD1, 6 bases. Trimming stripped 6 bases from V and 0 bases from J, with 18 bases between. The V gene's germline CDR1 is SNHLY and CDR2 FYNNEI. This CDR3 comprises 16 residues. This CDR3 reads CASRELGTPSSYEQYF. The CDR3 DNA is TGTGCCAGCAGAGAACTCGGGACACCCAGCTCCTACGAGCAGTACTTC.

This clone has a handful of counts. V gene TRBV4-3 combines with J gene TRBJ1-4; TRBD1 agrees at 10 bases. V lost 4 bases to trimming and J lost 5 bases; unmatched junction nucleotides: 10. The CDR3 is made up of 17 amino acids. Germline CDR1 and CDR2: LGHNA and YSLEER. In nucleotides, the CDR3 is TGCGCCAGCAGCCCGACTCTACCGGGACAGGGGAATGAAAAACTGTTTTTT. Translation gives CASSPTLPGQGNEKLFF.

The rearrangement joins TRBV19 to TRBJ1-5; 9 bases align to TRBD1. The CDR3 totals 16 residues. Germline V CDR1 and CDR2: LNHDA, SQIVND (reference sequence). Trimming cost V 2 bases and J 5 bases; bases outside gene matches: 7. The DNA for the CDR3 is TGTGCCAGTAGTATATCCTCCGGGACAGGGTATCAGCCCCAGCATTTT. It translates to CASSISSGTGYQPQHF.

The count of this clone is one. The J gene is TRBJ1-1, the V gene TRBV12-3 or TRBV12-4, with D perhaps TRBD1 (5 bases). Trimming stripped 2 bases from V and 10 bases from J, with 14 bases between. The CDR3 consists of 13 residues. The CDR3 DNA is TGTGCCAGCAGTTTAAATGTTGGGGGGGGAGCTTTCTTT. The encoded protein is CASSLNVGGGAFF.

V gene TRBV15 combines with J gene TRBJ2-7; possible D gene TRBD2, 6 bases. Germline loops: CDR1 LNHNV, CDR2 YYDKDF (reference sequence). The CDR3 contains 15 residues. Trimming left V 0 bases short and J 6 bases short, with 15 bases between. CDR3 bases: TGTGCCACCAGCAGAGACCCCCCCGGGAGTTCCGAGCAGTACTTC. It translates to CATSRDPPGSSEQYF.

This chain joins TRBV7-3 and TRBJ2-2; D is possibly TRBD1 (6 bases). Trimming removed 5 bases from V and 7 bases from J, with 14 bases in between. This CDR3 is 14 amino acids long. Germline CDR1 SGHTA, CDR2 FQGTGA. Here the CDR3 reads CASSDQGWGGELFF. The CDR3 region has the DNA TGTGCCAGCAGCGACCAGGGGTGGGGCGGGGAGCTGTTTTTT.

The V gene is TRBV3-1 (or the pseudogene TRBV3-2), the J gene TRBJ2-3; no definite D call. The CDR3 loop spans 13 amino acids. CDR1 and CDR2 (germline): LGHDT, YNNKEL (reference sequence). V was trimmed by 4 bases and J by 4 bases, leaving 9 bases between them. The CDR3 sequence is CASSPSGADTQYF. The DNA for the CDR3 is TGTGCCAGCAGCCCCTCCGGAGCAGATACGCAGTATTTT.

V gene TRBV19 combines with J gene TRBJ2-1, with TRBD2 matching over 8 bases. The germline V gene has CDR1 LNHDA and CDR2 SQIVND (reference sequence). The CDR3 has 16 amino acids. The V and J ends lost 3 bases and 9 bases, in that order; junction bases with no gene match: 13. The chain's CDR3 is CASSISSGRVLGEQFF. Written as DNA, the CDR3 is TGTGCCAGTAGTATTTCGAGCGGGAGAGTGTTGGGTGAGCAGTTCTTC.

This chain connects TRBV7-2 to TRBJ2-3; 8 bases fit TRBD2. The germline gives CDR1 SGHTA, CDR2 FQGNSA. The V and J ends lost 5 bases and 2 bases, in that order; junction bases with no gene match: 9. This CDR3 is built from 16 residues. The CDR3 sequence: CASSGGGGRPTDTQYF. The CDR3, as DNA: TGTGCCAGCAGCGGCGGTGGCGGGAGGCCCACAGATACGCAGTATTTT. Together with reference TRBV7-2 and TRBJ2-3, the CDR3 gives the full variable domain: GAGVSQSPSNKVTEKGKDVELRCDPISGHTALYWYRQSLGQGLEFLIYFQGNSAPDKSGLPSDRFSAERTGGSVSTLTIQRTQQEDSAVYLCASSGGGGRPTDTQYFGPGTRLTVL.

This clone was recorded only once. J is TRBJ2-3 and V is TRBV5-4; 10 positions agree with TRBD2. J gave up 4 bases and V 2 bases, and 4 bases lay outside the gene matches. CDR3 length: 15 residues. Germline loops: CDR1 SGHNT, CDR2 YYREEE (reference sequence). CDR3 region: CASSLSGRASDTQYF. CDR3 DNA: TGTGCCAGCAGCTTAAGCGGGAGGGCGTCAGATACGCAGTATTTT.

The V and J genes are TRBV5-1 and TRBJ1-1, with 7 positions matching TRBD1. Trimming at V came to 2 bases and at J to 7 bases, leaving 11 bases not matched to a gene. The germline CDR1 and CDR2 sequences are SGHRS and YFSETQ. CDR3 length: 15 amino acids. CDR3 residues: CASSFSPGQPFEAFF. DNA of the CDR3: TGCGCCAGCAGCTTCTCCCCGGGACAGCCCTTTGAAGCTTTCTTT.

V usage is TRBV6-5 and J usage is TRBJ2-3; 11 positions agree with TRBD2. Germline trimming cut 7 bases from V and 1 base from J; bases unmatched to any gene: 4. This CDR3 contains 15 residues. Germline values: CDR1 MNHEY, CDR2 SVGAGI. In nucleotides, the CDR3 is TGTGCCAGCACCCAACTAGCGGGAGGCACAGATACGCAGTATTTT. Amino acid sequence: CASTQLAGGTDTQYF.

The chain couples TRBV7-2 to TRBJ2-7; 11 bases agree with TRBD2. Germline CDR1 SGHTA, CDR2 FQGNSA. There are 14 residues in the CDR3. With V trimmed by 4 bases and J by 6 bases, 5 bases remained unmatched. CDR3 protein: CASSWSGLAGEQYF. In DNA, the CDR3 is TGTGCCAGCAGCTGGTCAGGACTAGCGGGCGAGCAGTACTTC.

CDR3 sequence reads: CASSLQGNYGYTF. CDR3 coding DNA: TGTGCCAGCAGTTTACAGGGGAACTATGGCTACACCTTC. The chain joins TRBV6-2 or TRBV6-3 to TRBJ1-2, with 7 bases fitting TRBD1. Trimming at V came to 4 bases and at J to 2 bases, leaving 1 base not matched to a gene. CDR1 is MNHEY and CDR2 is SVGEGT in the germline V gene. The length of the CDR3 is 13 residues.

The chain uses TRBV19 and TRBJ2-1; tentative D call: TRBD2 (5 bases). The CDR3 length is 12 residues. Looked up from germline, CDR1 is LNHDA and CDR2 is SQIVND (reference sequence). Trimming removed 3 bases at V and 8 bases at J, with 8 bases between. CDR3 DNA sequence: TGTGCCAGTAGTATCGGGATCGATGAGCAGTTCTTC. It translates to CASSIGIDEQFF. Full variable domain (remainder filled in from reference TRBV19 and TRBJ2-1): DGGITQSPKYLFRKEGQNVTLSCEQNLNHDAMYWYRQDPGQGLRLIYYSQIVNDFQKGDIAEGYSVSREKKESFPLTVTSAQKNPTAFYLCASSIGIDEQFFGPGTRLTVL.

This sequence joins TRBV2 and TRBJ1-1, with D perhaps TRBD1 (5 bases). The CDR3 is made up of 13 amino acids. V lost 10 bases, J lost 0 bases, and 12 bases lay in between. CDR1 and CDR2 (germline): SNHLY, FYNNEI. The CDR3 spells CATRTDMNTEAFF. The CDR3 DNA sequence: TGTGCCACCCGGACGGACATGAACACTGAAGCTTTCTTT.

There are a few counts of this clone. The genes are TRBV6-6 and TRBJ1-2; D is perhaps TRBD1 (6 bases). The CDR3 sequence is 13 residues long. V lost 6 bases, J lost 7 bases, and 15 bases lay in between. Per germline, CDR1 MNHNY and CDR2 SVGAGI (reference sequence). The CDR3 loop is CASSGVGGGGYTF. The CDR3 nucleotides are TGTGCCAGCAGCGGTGTAGGGGGTGGTGGCTACACCTTC.